This T cell receptor beta chain was identified in a study of cytomegalovirus exposure and HLA in healthy donors (dated by TCRdb to the late 2010s). About the study as a whole: According to a later analysis, the 120 or so validation repertoires were produced on the same platform as the approximately 620 repertoires of the first cohort. To predict cytomegalovirus infection status, the study brought together high-throughput TCR immunosequencing, statistical association of individual TCRs with disease status, and machine learning. The study aimed to test whether cataloging public T cell receptors could reveal signatures of past pathogen exposure. Along with the approximately 600-subject first cohort, a separate validation cohort of around 110 different subjects was used.

Donors formed part of the validation cohort, which comprised approximately 130 subjects and was distinct from the first cohort of under 850 subjects. The library was made by the immunoSEQ multiplex PCR assay. The study's processing was this. A statistical classification framework was built to diagnose cytomegalovirus status from the catalog of TCR beta chain sequences. TCRdb holds this immuneACCESS table with in-frame rearrangements only. Some clones are missing; in checked studies, unresolved V genes explain under half, and the rest has no known cause. The DNA gave D and trimming, while V, J and clone size come from that table. For this sample there are 50,000 or so clones; about 93% appear just once. The ten top clones hold about 8% of the sample. In regard to this clone: There is no known antigen for this receptor. Within one base of it there is no much larger clone, and no base qualities were kept.

Summary of the overall study and its limitations: A few of the identified cytomegalovirus-associated TCR beta chains were confirmed in vitro to be specific for cytomegalovirus antigens. The authors suggested that the approach could potentially be extended to other disease states and immunological phenotypes. Most TCR sequences were observed very rarely across donors, whereas some public TCRs were present in many individuals. The study listed 150 to 200 TCR beta chains as associated with cytomegalovirus. Of the cluster scores, 90% to 95% were above 0 in a later analysis, which found that TCRs clustered in the first cohort also tended to co-occur in the 95 to 150 validation repertoires. In both the original and validation cohorts, the classifier was reported to diagnose cytomegalovirus status with high specificity and sensitivity. A later analysis had no HLA typing for the validation cohort, so co-occurrence there was scored across all 110 or so repertoires.

Sequenced material: PBMCs. This clonotype was sampled from a woman younger than 30 in good health and CMV-seropositive.

The nucleotide sequence reads TGTGCCACCAGCAGGCCAGGGACTAGCGGCCCCGACAATGAGCAGTTCTTC. This is translated as CATSRPGTSGPDNEQFF. The sequence is built from TRBV15 and TRBJ2-1; the central 11 bases match TRBD2. The CDR3 runs 17 residues from the cysteine to the phenylalanine. Only the CDR3 region is kept as DNA, spanning 51 bases read in frame from base 1. In the germline V gene (reference sequence), CDR1 corresponds to LNHNV and CDR2 to YYDKDF. Trimmed from V: 3 bases; trimmed from J: 5 bases; junction bases lacking a gene match: 9.